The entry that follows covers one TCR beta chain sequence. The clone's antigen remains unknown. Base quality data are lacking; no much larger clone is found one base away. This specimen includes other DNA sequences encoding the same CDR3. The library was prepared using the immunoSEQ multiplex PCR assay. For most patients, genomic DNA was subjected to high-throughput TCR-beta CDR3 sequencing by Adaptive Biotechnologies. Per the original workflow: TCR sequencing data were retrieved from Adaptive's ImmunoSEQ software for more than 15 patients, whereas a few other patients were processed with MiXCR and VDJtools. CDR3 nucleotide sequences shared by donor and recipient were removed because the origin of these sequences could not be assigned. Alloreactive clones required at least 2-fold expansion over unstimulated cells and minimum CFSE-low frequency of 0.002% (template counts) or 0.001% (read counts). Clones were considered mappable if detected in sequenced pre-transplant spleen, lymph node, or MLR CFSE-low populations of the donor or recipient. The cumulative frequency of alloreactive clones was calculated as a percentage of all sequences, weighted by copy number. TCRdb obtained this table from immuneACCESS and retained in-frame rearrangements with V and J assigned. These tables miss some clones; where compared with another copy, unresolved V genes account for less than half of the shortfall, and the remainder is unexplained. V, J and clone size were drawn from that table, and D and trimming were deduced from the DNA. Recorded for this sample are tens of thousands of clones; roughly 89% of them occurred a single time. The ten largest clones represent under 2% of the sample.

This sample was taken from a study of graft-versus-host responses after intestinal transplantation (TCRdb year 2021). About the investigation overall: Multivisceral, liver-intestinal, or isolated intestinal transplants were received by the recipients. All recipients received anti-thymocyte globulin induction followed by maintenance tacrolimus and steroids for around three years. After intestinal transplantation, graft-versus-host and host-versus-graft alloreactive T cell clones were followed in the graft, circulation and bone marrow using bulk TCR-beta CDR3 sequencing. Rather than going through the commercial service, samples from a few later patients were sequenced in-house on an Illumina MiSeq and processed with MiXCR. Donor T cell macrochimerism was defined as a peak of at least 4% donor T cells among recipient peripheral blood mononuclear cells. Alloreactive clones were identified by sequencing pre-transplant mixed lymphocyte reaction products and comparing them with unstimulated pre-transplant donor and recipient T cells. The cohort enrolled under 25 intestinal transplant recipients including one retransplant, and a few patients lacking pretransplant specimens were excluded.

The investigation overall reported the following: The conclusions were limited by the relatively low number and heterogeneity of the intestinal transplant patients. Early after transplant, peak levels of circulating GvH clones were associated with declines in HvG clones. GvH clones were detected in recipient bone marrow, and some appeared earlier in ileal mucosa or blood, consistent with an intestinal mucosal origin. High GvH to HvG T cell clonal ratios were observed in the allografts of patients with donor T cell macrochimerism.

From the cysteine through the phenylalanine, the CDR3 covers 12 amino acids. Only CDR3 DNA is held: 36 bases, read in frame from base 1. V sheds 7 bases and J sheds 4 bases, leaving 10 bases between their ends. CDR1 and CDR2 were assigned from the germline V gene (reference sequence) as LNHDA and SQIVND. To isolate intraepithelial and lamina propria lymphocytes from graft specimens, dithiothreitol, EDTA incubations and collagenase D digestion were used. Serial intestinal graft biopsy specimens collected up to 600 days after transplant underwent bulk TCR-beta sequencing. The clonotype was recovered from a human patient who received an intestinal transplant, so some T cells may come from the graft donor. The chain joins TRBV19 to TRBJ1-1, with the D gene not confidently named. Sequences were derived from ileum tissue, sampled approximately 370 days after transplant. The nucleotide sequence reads TGTGCCAGTAATATCGGTGGCACTGAAGCTTTCTTT. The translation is CASNIGGTEAFF.